The table lists the clone carrying this T cell receptor beta chain with many counts. RNA transcripts yielded amplified TCR beta CDR3 regions. HTBI primers were the set used in a first-round RT-PCR of the TCR CDR3. TCRdb called the multiplex PCR reads again in MiXCR, with one record for every CDR3 protein. The sample consists of approximately 420,000 distinct CDR3 sequences, approximately 15% of them appearing once. This sample was taken from a study of T cells in Graves' hyperthyroidism and ophthalmopathy. Study overall: Peripheral blood was drawn at first diagnosis, prior to all treatment.

Germline CDR1 SEHNR, CDR2 FQNEAQ (reference sequence). V lost 0 bases to trimming and J lost 7 bases, with 12 bases between them. There are 14 residues in the CDR3. Clinical symptoms, serum thyroxine and TRAb, thyroid ultrasound and orbital computed tomography together formed the diagnostic basis. This clonotype originated in a woman aged 30 to 39 with Graves' hyperthyroidism. The sample consisted of blood. The chain is built from TRBV7-9 and TRBJ1-2; D is ambiguous. The CDR3 loop reads CASSLAVGASGYTF. The CDR3 DNA reads TGTGCCAGCAGCTTAGCGGTGGGAGCGAGTGGCTACACCTTC.